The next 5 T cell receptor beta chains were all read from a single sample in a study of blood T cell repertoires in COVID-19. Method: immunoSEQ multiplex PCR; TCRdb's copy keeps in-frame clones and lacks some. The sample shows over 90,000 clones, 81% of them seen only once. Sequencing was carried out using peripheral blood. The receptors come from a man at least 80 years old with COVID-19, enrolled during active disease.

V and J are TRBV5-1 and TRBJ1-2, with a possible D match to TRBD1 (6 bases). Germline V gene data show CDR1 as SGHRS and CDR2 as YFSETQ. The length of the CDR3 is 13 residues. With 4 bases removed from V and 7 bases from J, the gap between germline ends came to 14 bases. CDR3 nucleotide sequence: TGCGCCAGCAGCGTCGATGGGGGGGCTGGCTACACCTTC. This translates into CASSVDGGAGYTF.

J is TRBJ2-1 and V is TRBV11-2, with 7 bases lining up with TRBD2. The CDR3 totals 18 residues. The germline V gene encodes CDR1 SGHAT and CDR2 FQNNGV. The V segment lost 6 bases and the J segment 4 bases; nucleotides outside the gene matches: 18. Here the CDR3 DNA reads TGTGCCAGCAGGTCAATCCTCGGTGGGGTGCGGGGGTACAATGAGCAGTTCTTC. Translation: CASRSILGGVRGYNEQFF.

The DNA of the CDR3 is TGTGCCAGCCGCGCGGGGGGTCGTTACAATGAGCAGTTCTTC. Its protein product is CASRAGGRYNEQFF. The chain carries TRBV6-6 and TRBJ2-1; 8 positions agree with TRBD2. V gave up 8 bases and J gave up 4 bases; unmatched junction bases: 7. The length of the CDR3 is 14 residues. Per germline, CDR1 MNHNY and CDR2 SVGAGI (reference sequence).

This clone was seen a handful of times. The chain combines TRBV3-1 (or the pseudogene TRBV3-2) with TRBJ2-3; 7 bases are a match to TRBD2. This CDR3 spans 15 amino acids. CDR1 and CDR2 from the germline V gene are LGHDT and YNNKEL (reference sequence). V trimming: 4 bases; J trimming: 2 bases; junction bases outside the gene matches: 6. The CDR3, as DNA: TGTGCCAGCAGCCGAACTACTAGCGACACAGATACGCAGTATTTT. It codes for CASSRTTSDTDTQYF.

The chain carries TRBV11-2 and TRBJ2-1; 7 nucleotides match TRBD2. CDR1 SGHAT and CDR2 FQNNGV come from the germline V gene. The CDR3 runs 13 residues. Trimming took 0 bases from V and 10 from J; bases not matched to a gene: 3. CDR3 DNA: TGTGCCAGCAGCTTAGATCGGGGGGTCGAGCAGTTCTTC. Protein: CASSLDRGVEQFF.